This entry describes one T cell receptor (beta chain). The target antigen is unknown. The CDR3 is 16 amino acids. Per germline, CDR1 SGHTA and CDR2 FQGNSA. Trimming took 6 bases from V and 4 from J; bases not matched to a gene: 10. The data belong to a study of cytomegalovirus exposure and HLA in healthy donors. PCR primers comprised 60 Vbeta and 13 Jbeta primers. The method was immunoSEQ multiplex PCR; TCRdb's version includes in-frame clones alone and lacks a portion of them. The sample has 76,000 or so clones, roughly 78% seen once; the top ten hold about 2.3%. Findings of the study overall: Analyzed later, association rates of TCRs varied across HLA loci, with DRB1 most and HLA-C fewest. HLA allele associations emerged for around 16,000 TCR beta sequences in a later analysis, at 0.05 false discovery rate. With later analysis, a missense DCLRE1C variant became linked to TCR beta V- and J-gene trimming. The study listed 150 to 200 cytomegalovirus-associated TCR beta chains.

The sample comprised PBMCs. This sequence originates from a man aged 25 to 45 in good health and CMV-seronegative. V and J are TRBV7-2 and TRBJ2-3; TRBD2 aligns across 10 bases. The DNA of the CDR3 is TGTGCCAGCAGTCACCGACTAGCGGGTTTGCCAGATACGCAGTATTTT. It encodes CASSHRLAGLPDTQYF.